Below, 22 T cell receptor beta chains from the same sample are listed, as sequenced in a study of OX40 agonist ivuxolimab in advanced cancers. Clones were sequenced by immunoSEQ multiplex PCR, and TCRdb holds only the in-frame ones, with some missing. The repertoire holds 55,000 to 90,000 clones, with 86% as singletons. The sample was CD4+ or CD8+ T cells sorted from blood, taken in a trial of the OX40 agonist ivuxolimab. The origin of the receptors is an adult with an advanced solid tumor such as melanoma, head and neck, liver or kidney cancer.

V usage is TRBV15 and J usage is TRBJ2-2, with D unclear. Per germline, CDR1 LNHNV and CDR2 YYDKDF (reference sequence). Trimming took off 4 bases at V and 0 bases at J, with 3 bases between the two ends. This CDR3 is 13 amino acids long. This CDR3 reads CATSKSNTGELFF. The CDR3 region has the DNA TGTGCCACCAGCAAGTCGAACACCGGGGAGCTGTTTTTT.

In this sample, this clone turned up once. This chain links TRBV4-2 with TRBJ2-7; weak D call: TRBD2 (5 bases). Per germline, CDR1 LGHNA and CDR2 YNFKEQ. Trimming removed 1 base at V and 0 bases at J, with 10 bases between. The CDR3 sequence is 15 residues long. The CDR3 reads CASSQGERDSYEQYF. CDR3 DNA sequence: TGTGCCAGCAGCCAAGGGGAGAGGGACTCCTACGAGCAGTACTTC.

The chain is built from TRBV2 and TRBJ1-6; D is possibly TRBD1 (5 bases). There are 15 residues in the CDR3. The V end was cut by 6 bases, the J end by 10 bases, with 19 bases between. CDR1 SNHLY and CDR2 FYNNEI come from the germline V gene. CDR3 loop: CASSRDPTLGSPLHF. DNA of the CDR3: TGTGCCAGCAGCCGGGACCCGACATTGGGATCACCCCTCCACTTT.

V and J are TRBV4-2 and TRBJ1-4; TRBD1 might be the D (5 bases). Trimming took 0 bases from V and 7 from J, leaving 9 bases between them. The CDR3 totals 14 residues. Germline V gives CDR1 LGHNA, CDR2 YNFKEQ. The CDR3 region has the DNA TGTGCCAGCAGCCAAGATGGTCAGGGTGAAAAACTGTTTTTT. It encodes CASSQDGQGEKLFF.

The chain employs TRBV18 and TRBJ2-3; D unclear. The germline gives CDR1 KGHSH, CDR2 LQKENI. The CDR3 is 14 residues long. Deletions cut 3 bases from V and 1 base from J, with 8 bases between. The CDR3: CASSPGSGTDTQYF. In DNA form, the CDR3 reads TGTGCCAGCTCACCGGGTAGTGGCACAGATACGCAGTATTTT. Using reference TRBV18 and TRBJ2-3 for the parts outside the CDR3, the full variable domain is NAGVMQNPRHLVRRRGQEARLRCSPMKGHSHVYWYRQLPEEGLKFMVYLQKENIIDESGMPKERFSAEFPKEGPSILRIQQVVRGDSAAYFCASSPGSGTDTQYFGPGTRLTVL.

The rearrangement links TRBV9 to TRBJ2-7, with 10 bases fitting TRBD1. V dropped 3 bases and J dropped 6; count of bases not matched to a gene: 12. Germline CDR1 SGDLS, CDR2 YYNGEE. This CDR3 is 16 amino acids long. The CDR3 spells CASSATGTGDWGEQYF. The CDR3 DNA reads TGTGCCAGCAGCGCCACCGGGACAGGGGATTGGGGCGAGCAGTACTTC.

The chain links TRBV5-1 to TRBJ2-2; tentative D call: TRBD1 (7 bases). The ends were cut back, 5 bases at V and 5 bases at J, with 13 bases in the middle. This CDR3 spans 14 amino acids. Germline V gives CDR1 SGHRS, CDR2 YFSETQ. The CDR3 DNA is TGCGCCAGCAGAGGAGGGGGCCTGACCGGGGAGCTGTTTTTT. Its translation: CASRGGGLTGELFF.

This clone was detected a few times. This rearrangement joins TRBV28 to TRBJ1-1, with 8 bases matching TRBD1. Germline-derived CDR1 and CDR2 are MDHEN and SYDVKM. This CDR3 comprises 15 residues. Unmatched junction bases numbered 6, after V lost 4 bases and J lost 2 bases. The CDR3: CASSSFGQGNTEAFF. The CDR3 region has the DNA TGTGCCAGCAGTTCCTTCGGACAGGGAAACACTGAAGCTTTCTTT.

The chain links TRBV5-6 to TRBJ1-2, with TRBD1 as a possible D gene (5 bases). Trimming left V 4 bases short and J 7 bases short, with 11 bases between. The CDR3 has 12 residues. Looked up from germline, CDR1 is SGHDT and CDR2 is YYEEEE. The CDR3 sequence is CASSKGRGGYTF. CDR3 sequence (DNA): TGTGCCAGCAGCAAAGGGAGGGGTGGCTACACCTTC.

This chain connects TRBV5-4 to TRBJ1-2; no clear D gene. This CDR3 has 14 amino acids. V lost 6 bases and J 4 bases, leaving 16 bases between the germline ends. CDR1 is SGHNT, CDR2 YYREEE, per germline (reference sequence). The CDR3 protein is CASNSLTGGYGYTF. The CDR3 DNA is TGTGCCAGCAACTCCCTTACGGGAGGCTATGGCTACACCTTC.

The chain links TRBV19 to TRBJ1-5; 9 bases match TRBD1. In germline, CDR1 is LNHDA, CDR2 SQIVND (reference sequence). V was clipped by 9 bases and J by 2 bases; unmatched bases: 11. This CDR3 comprises 16 residues. CDR3 bases: TGTGCCAGCCGGGACAGGGTTAATAGGGGCAATCAGCCCCAGCATTTT. It codes for CASRDRVNRGNQPQHF.

V and J are TRBV5-6 and TRBJ2-1, with D perhaps TRBD2 (6 bases). Germline values: CDR1 SGHDT, CDR2 YYEEEE. This CDR3 has 14 residues. V gave up 4 bases and J gave up 7 bases, with 15 bases separating them. The CDR3 coding sequence is TGTGCCAGCAGCGGGGGACTTCACGGGAATGAGCAGTTCTTC. Its translation is CASSGGLHGNEQFF.

This chain connects TRBV5-5 to TRBJ1-2, with 7 positions matching TRBD1. V lost 4 bases, J lost 4 bases, and 4 bases stayed unmatched. The length of the CDR3 is 13 residues. CDR1 and CDR2 from the germline V gene are SGHKS and YYEKEE (reference sequence). The CDR3 nucleotides are TGTGCCAGCAGCAAGGGACAGTTCTATGGCTACACCTTC. Its protein product is CASSKGQFYGYTF.

This clone was observed once. The gene calls are TRBV5-1 and TRBJ2-5; either TRBD1 or TRBD2 may supply D (5 bases each). V was pared by 0 bases and J by 0 bases, with 6 bases between. CDR1 SGHRS and CDR2 YFSETQ come from the germline V gene. The CDR3 consists of 14 residues. CDR3 sequence: CASSLGGDQETQYF. CDR3 sequence (DNA): TGCGCCAGCAGCTTGGGAGGGGACCAAGAGACCCAGTACTTC.

This clone has just one count. V gene TRBV19 combines with J gene TRBJ2-1; 8 bases line up with TRBD1. V lost 3 bases, J lost 6 bases, and 7 bases stayed unmatched. The CDR3 runs to 15 residues. CDR1 is LNHDA, CDR2 SQIVND, per germline (reference sequence). CDR3 sequence: CASSIGQGAVNEQFF. The CDR3 nucleotides are TGTGCCAGTAGTATCGGGCAGGGGGCGGTCAATGAGCAGTTCTTC. Supplemented by reference TRBV19 and TRBJ2-1, the full variable domain reads DGGITQSPKYLFRKEGQNVTLSCEQNLNHDAMYWYRQDPGQGLRLIYYSQIVNDFQKGDIAEGYSVSREKKESFPLTVTSAQKNPTAFYLCASSIGQGAVNEQFFGPGTRLTVL.

The rearrangement uses TRBV27 and TRBJ2-5; tentatively, D is TRBD1 or TRBD2 (5 bases each). Germline V gene data show CDR1 as MNHEY and CDR2 as SMNVEV (reference sequence). V was shortened by 0 bases and J by 5 bases, with 16 bases between the two germline ends. The CDR3 totals 16 residues. The chain's CDR3 is CASSLSGASGWETQYF. CDR3 in DNA: TGTGCCAGCAGTTTATCTGGGGCCTCGGGGTGGGAGACCCAGTACTTC.

The V call is TRBV5-1, the J call TRBJ2-7, with D possibly TRBD2 on 6 matching bases. The CDR3 runs 14 residues. Germline assignment: CDR1 SGHRS and CDR2 YFSETQ. Between the trimmed V and J ends, which lost 4 bases and 2 bases, there was a span of 13 bases. The CDR3 DNA follows: TGCGCCAGCAGCCCGGGACTGCGCGCCTACGAGCAGTACTTC. Translated: CASSPGLRAYEQYF.

The chain carries TRBV5-5 and TRBJ2-3, with D perhaps matching TRBD1 (5 bases). The CDR3 is 14 residues long. V gave up 3 bases and J gave up 1 base, with 9 bases separating them. Germline loops: CDR1 SGHKS, CDR2 YYEKEE (reference sequence). This CDR3 is CASSSLQGTDTQYF. In DNA form, the CDR3 reads TGTGCCAGCAGCTCCTTACAGGGCACAGATACGCAGTATTTT.

The V call is TRBV5-1, the J call TRBJ2-3; the D gene is possibly TRBD2 (6 bases). Germline CDR1 reads SGHRS; CDR2 reads YFSETQ. With 5 bases removed from V and 1 base from J, the gap between germline ends came to 11 bases. This CDR3 is 14 amino acids long. CDR3 coding DNA: TGCGCCAGCAGAAGGTGGGGGGGCACAGATACGCAGTATTTT. It yields the protein CASRRWGGTDTQYF.

This clone has just one count. The chain combines TRBV2 with TRBJ1-5; the D gene is possibly TRBD1 (6 bases). The CDR3 has 16 amino acids. Germline CDR1 reads SNHLY; CDR2 reads FYNNEI. The germline V and J ends were trimmed by 5 bases and 2 bases, with 16 bases remaining between them. The CDR3 bases are TGTGCCAGCAGTATGCAAGGGGGGGTAGGCAATCAGCCCCAGCATTTT. It translates to CASSMQGGVGNQPQHF.

The chain is built from TRBV18 and TRBJ2-7, with 10 nucleotides matching TRBD1. The CDR3 contains 15 residues. J lost 3 bases, V lost 3 bases, and 5 bases had no gene match. Germline V lookup: CDR1 KGHSH, CDR2 LQKENI. CDR3 in amino acids: CASSPAGTGDYEQYF. The CDR3 coding sequence is TGTGCCAGCTCACCGGCCGGGACAGGGGACTACGAGCAGTACTTC.

The chain links TRBV6-5 to TRBJ1-5; 10 bases map to TRBD1. Germline V CDR1 and CDR2: MNHEY, SVGAGI. The CDR3 contains 15 residues. With 3 bases clipped from V and 3 bases from J, the junction kept 2 bases outside the gene matches. The CDR3 bases are TGTGCCAGCAGTTATCGACAGGGGGCCAATCAGCCCCAGCATTTT. Encoded protein: CASSYRQGANQPQHF.